The clone carrying this TCR beta chain occurred a few times. Its antigen is unknown. The data stem from a study of blood T cells in healthy people across ages. Study findings and constraints: PBMC samples, being unsorted, prevented any conclusive comparison of naive and antigen-experienced cells.

A second PCR, run for roughly 7 to 12 cycles, used a sample-barcoded 5' primer plus a J-beta primer mix. TCRdb fed the 5' RACE reads into MiXCR, producing one record per CDR3 protein. The sample contains fewer than 1,200,000 distinct CDR3 sequences, under 30% of which appear only once. These data also formed part of another study, on T cells of mothers and their children. That paper notes: Samples were obtained from a few healthy Caucasian mothers and their six children. Maternal samples each gave over 9.5 million TCR beta CDR3 reads, and child samples roughly 3 million each.

The sample taken for sequencing was blood. The sequence came from a girl aged 2 to 9 in good health.

CDR3 sequence reads: CASSATGQGARETQYF. The DNA of the CDR3 is TGTGCCAGCAGCGCTACAGGACAGGGGGCAAGAGAGACCCAGTACTTC. This sequence joins TRBV7-9 and TRBJ2-5, with 11 nucleotides matching TRBD1. V was pared by 5 bases and J by 4 bases, with 9 bases of the junction left unmatched. The CDR3 length is 16 residues. Looked up from germline, CDR1 is SEHNR and CDR2 is FQNEAQ (reference sequence).